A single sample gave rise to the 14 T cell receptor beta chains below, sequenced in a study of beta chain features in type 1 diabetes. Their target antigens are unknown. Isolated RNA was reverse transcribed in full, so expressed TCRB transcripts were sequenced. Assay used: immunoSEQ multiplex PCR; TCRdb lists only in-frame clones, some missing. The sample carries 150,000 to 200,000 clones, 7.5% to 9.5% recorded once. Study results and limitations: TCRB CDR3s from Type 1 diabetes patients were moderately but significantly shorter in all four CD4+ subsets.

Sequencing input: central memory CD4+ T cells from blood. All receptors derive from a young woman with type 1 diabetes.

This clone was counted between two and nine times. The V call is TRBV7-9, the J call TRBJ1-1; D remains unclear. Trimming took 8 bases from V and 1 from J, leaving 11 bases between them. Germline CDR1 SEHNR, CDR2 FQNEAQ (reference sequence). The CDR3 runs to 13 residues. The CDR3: CASGRQANTEAFF. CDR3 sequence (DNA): TGTGCCAGCGGAAGGCAGGCGAACACTGAAGCTTTCTTT.

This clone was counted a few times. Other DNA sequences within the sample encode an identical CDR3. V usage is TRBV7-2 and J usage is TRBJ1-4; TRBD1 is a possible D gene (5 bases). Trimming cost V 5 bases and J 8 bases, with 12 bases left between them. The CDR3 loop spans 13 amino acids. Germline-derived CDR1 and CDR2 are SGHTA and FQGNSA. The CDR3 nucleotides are TGTGCCAGCAGCCTCGCGGGGGGGGAAAAACTGTTTTTT. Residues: CASSLAGGEKLFF.

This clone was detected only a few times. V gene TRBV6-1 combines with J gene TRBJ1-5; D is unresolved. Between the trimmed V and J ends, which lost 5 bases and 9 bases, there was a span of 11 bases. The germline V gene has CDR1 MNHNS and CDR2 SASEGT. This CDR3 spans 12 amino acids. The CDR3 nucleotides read TGTGCCAGCAGTTTGGCGGGAGGGCCCCAGCATTTT. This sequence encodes CASSLAGGPQHF.

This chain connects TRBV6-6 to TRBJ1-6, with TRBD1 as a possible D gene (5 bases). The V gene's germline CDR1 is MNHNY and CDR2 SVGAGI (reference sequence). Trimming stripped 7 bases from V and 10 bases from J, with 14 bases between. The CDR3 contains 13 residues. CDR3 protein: CASTHRLGSPLHF. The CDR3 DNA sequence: TGTGCCAGCACCCACAGGCTCGGGTCACCCCTCCACTTT.

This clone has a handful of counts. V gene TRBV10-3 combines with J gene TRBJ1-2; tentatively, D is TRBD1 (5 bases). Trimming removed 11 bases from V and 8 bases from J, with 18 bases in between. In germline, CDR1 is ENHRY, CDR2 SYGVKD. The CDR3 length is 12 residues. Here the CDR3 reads CACGGAGRGYTF. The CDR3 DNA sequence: TGTGCCTGCGGAGGGGCGGGTCGGGGCTACACCTTC.

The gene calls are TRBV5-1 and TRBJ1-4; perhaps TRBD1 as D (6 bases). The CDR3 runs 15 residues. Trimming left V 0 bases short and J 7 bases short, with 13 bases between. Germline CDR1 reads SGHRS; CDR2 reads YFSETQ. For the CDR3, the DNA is TGCGCCAGCAGCTTGGAGTGGGACAACCTTGAAAAACTGTTTTTT. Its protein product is CASSLEWDNLEKLFF. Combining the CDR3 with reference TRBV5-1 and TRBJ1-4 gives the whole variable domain KAGVTQTPRYLIKTRGQQVTLSCSPISGHRSVSWYQQTPGQGLQFLFEYFSETQRNKGNFPGRFSGRQFSNSRSEMNVSTLELGDSALYLCASSLEWDNLEKLFFGSGTQLSVL.

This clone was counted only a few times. The CDR3 is CSAGTSGDNEQFF. CDR3 in DNA: TGCAGCGCTGGGACTAGCGGCGACAATGAGCAGTTCTTC. The genes are TRBV29-1 and TRBJ2-1; TRBD2 matches 11 bases. V lost 7 bases and J lost 5; bases outside the gene matches: 4. The CDR3 runs to 13 residues. Germline CDR1 and CDR2: SQVTM and ANQGSEA.

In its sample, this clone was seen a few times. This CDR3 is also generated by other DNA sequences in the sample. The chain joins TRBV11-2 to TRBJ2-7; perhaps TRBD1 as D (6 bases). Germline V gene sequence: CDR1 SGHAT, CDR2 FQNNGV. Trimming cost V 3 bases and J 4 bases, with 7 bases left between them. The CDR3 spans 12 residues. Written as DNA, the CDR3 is TGTGCCAGCAGCTTGGACAGATACGAGCAGTACTTC. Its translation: CASSLDRYEQYF.

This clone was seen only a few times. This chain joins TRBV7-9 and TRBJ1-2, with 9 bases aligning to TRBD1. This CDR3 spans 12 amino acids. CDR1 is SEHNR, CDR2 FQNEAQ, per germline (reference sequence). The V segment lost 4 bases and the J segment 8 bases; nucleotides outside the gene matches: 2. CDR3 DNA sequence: TGTGCCAGCAGCTGGGACAGGGAAGGCTACACCTTC. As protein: CASSWDREGYTF.

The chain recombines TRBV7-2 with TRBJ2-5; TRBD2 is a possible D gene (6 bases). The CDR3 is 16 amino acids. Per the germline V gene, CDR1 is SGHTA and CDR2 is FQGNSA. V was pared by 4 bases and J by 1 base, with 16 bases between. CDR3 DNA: TGTGCCAGCAGCTCCCTATGGGGACTCACCCAAGAGACCCAGTACTTC. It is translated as CASSSLWGLTQETQYF.

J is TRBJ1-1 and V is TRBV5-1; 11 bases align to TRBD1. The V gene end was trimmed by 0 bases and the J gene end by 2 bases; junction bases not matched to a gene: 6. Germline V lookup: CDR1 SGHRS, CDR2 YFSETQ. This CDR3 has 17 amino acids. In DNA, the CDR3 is TGCGCCAGCAGCTTGGCCATCAGGACAGGGGGCAACACTGAAGCTTTCTTT. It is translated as CASSLAIRTGGNTEAFF.

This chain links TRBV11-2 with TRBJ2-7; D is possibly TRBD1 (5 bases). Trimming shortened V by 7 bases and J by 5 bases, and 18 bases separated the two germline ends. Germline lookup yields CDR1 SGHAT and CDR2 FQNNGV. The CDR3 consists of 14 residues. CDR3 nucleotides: TGTGCCAGCACCATAGGCAGGGTAGGCCACGAGCAGTACTTC. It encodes CASTIGRVGHEQYF.

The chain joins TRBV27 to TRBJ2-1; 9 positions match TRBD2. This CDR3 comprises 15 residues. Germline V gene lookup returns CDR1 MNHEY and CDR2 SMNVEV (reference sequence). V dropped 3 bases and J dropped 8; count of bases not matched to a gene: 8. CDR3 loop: CASSFLAGGPYEQFF. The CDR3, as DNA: TGTGCCAGCAGTTTTCTGGCGGGAGGGCCTTATGAGCAGTTCTTC.

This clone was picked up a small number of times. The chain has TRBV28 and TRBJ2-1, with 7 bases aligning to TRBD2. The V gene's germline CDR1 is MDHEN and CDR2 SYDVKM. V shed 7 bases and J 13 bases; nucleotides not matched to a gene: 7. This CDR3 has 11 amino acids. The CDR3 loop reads CASKSLAEQFF. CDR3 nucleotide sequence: TGTGCCAGCAAATCGCTAGCGGAACAGTTCTTC.